This TCR beta chain is drawn from a study of shared clonotypes between healthy human individuals. CDR3 length equals 15 residues. From germline, CDR1 is SGHAT and CDR2 FQNNGV. The V end was cut by 5 bases, the J end by 4 bases, with 18 bases between. Turning to this clone: Its specificity is unknown.

Study-wide results and caveats: Across subsets, estimated richness was generally greater for naive than for memory populations. Across a handful of donors, naive CD4 shared roughly 5%, naive CD8 approximately 3.5%, memory CD4 roughly 2.1%, memory CD8 more than 0.35%.

It was CD45RO-negative cells, positively selected for CCR7, that made up naive CD8 cells, with terminally differentiated effector memory CD45RA+ cells excluded. The authors split each subset's genomic DNA evenly across several immunoSEQ plates. In the original workflow: With immunoSEQ giving junction-only sequences and no quality scores, filtering differed. Clones were sequenced by immunoSEQ multiplex PCR, and TCRdb holds only the in-frame ones, with some missing. The V and J calls and clone size are taken from that table; D and trimming were inferred from the DNA. This sample yields approximately 2,200,000 clones, of which 85% to 95% are seen a single time; over 1.5% belongs to the top ten.

The source is a man between 18 and 29 years old in good health. Some clones in this sample may be carry-over from other donors' samples. The gene calls are TRBV11-2 and TRBJ2-7; the D gene is possibly TRBD2 (6 bases). Sample: naive CD8+ T cells from PBMCs. Here the CDR3 reads CASSVGRNPIYEQYF. For the CDR3, the DNA is TGTGCCAGCAGCGTCGGGAGAAACCCGATTTACGAGCAGTACTTC.